This note documents a single T cell receptor (beta chain) sequence. This sample was taken from a study of blood T cell repertoires in COVID-19. Study-level background: T cells, B-cell-depleted T cells, or PBMCs provided the cDNA or gDNA that served as material.

In the study's own analysis: Reference gene primer amplification gave estimated nucleated cell counts. Data came from immunoSEQ multiplex PCR; TCRdb stores just in-frame clones and leaves some out. The DNA gave D and trimming, while V, J and clone size come from that table. The sample holds 150,000 to 200,000 clones, approximately 86% seen once. The V and J ends lost 2 bases and 6 bases, in that order; junction bases with no gene match: 3. Germline V gene lookup returns CDR1 MNHEY and CDR2 SVGAGI. The CDR3 length is 13 residues. This chain uses TRBV6-5 with TRBJ1-1; 7 nucleotides match TRBD1. The TCR was taken from a man in his 60s with acute or convalescent COVID-19. The source material was peripheral blood. In DNA, the CDR3 is TGTGCCAGCAGTTACGGCAGGGGGTCTGAAGCTTTCTTT. This encodes CASSYGRGSEAFF.